This paragraph covers one TCR beta chain sequence. The antigen it recognizes is unknown. Per-base qualities were not stored, and no clone one base away is much larger. Sample time point, as interpreted from the label and publication: about 28 days (+/-7) after the second vaccine dose. AZD1222 recipients whose second dose came at about 4 weeks and those whose second dose came at about 12 weeks were combined into one group, since spike-specific TCR depth and breadth did not differ between the two schedules. Vaccinee samples came from UK trials COV001 and COV002, including a single-blind randomized controlled phase 2/3 trial of AZD1222 (ChAdOx1 nCoV-19) in healthy adults. Trial participant PBMC samples were collected at day 0 and day 28 after the second dose for TCRbeta chain sequencing. V gives up 4 bases and J gives up 4 bases, and the segment between their germline ends measures 11 bases. The CDR3, cysteine through phenylalanine, is 13 amino acids long. Kept here is only the CDR3 DNA, which spans 39 bases and is read in frame from base 1. Looking up the germline V gene (reference sequence) yields CDR1 SGHKS and CDR2 YYEKEE.

The data were obtained in a study of T cell responses to AZD1222 COVID-19 vaccine (dated by TCRdb to about 2021). For the study in its entirety: TCR sequencing covered some 240 trial participants: roughly 200 given two doses of AZD1222 and 26 given two doses of MenACWY control vaccine. Trial participants were enrolled by age into subgroups of 18-55, 56-69 and 70-plus years, and around 150, 29 and 61 TCR-sequenced participants, respectively, were included in these subgroups. Broad study findings and their caveats: Because no samples from the day 14 peak response were available, repertoires could be characterized only after the peak T cell response. Participants were mostly white British, with more females than males. The authors suggested clonal diversity may have been underestimated. Reportedly, close to half of the unique spike-specific TCRs recognized epitopes lying outside the regions that are mutated in the B.1.351 and B.1.1.7 variants. In the small 56-69-year group, the increase in depth fell short of significance, most likely because of low power. After two AZD1222 doses, spike-specific TCR breadth and depth were significantly higher than at day 0 and than in MenACWY recipients. Conclusions about previously exposed vaccinees are limited, since just a handful of AZD1222 recipients were seropositive for SARS-CoV-2 at baseline. The vaccine-associated CD4 TCRs covered the entire spike protein, and the dominant responses fell in regions 160-218 and 743-854.

The CDR3 regions of human TCRbeta chains were analyzed by immunosequencing. In the paper's pipeline: TCRs in the repertoires were matched against a reference library of SARS-CoV-2-specific TCRs that had been generated with the MIRA antigen-specificity platform. Breadth was defined as the fraction of unique TCRs that were SARS-CoV-2-associated. Depth was defined as the fraction of total T cells that were SARS-CoV-2-associated. Using the MIRA data, each spike-specific TCR was assigned both to the spike region to which the TCR was reactive and to a CD4 or CD8 class. Log10-transformed breadth and depth values were compared by one-way ANOVA with Sidak's multiple comparisons tests. In its TCRdb copy, this immuneACCESS table keeps in-frame sequences only and misses some clones. Where compared with another copy, unresolved V genes explain less than half of these, and the others have no known cause. Clonal size and the V and J genes are those of that table, whereas D and trimming came from the DNA. This sample lists about 120,000 clones; 70% to 90% were detected once. Of the sample, 3% falls within the top ten clones.

The source of this sequence is an adult who received the AZD1222 COVID-19 vaccine. In this chain, TRBV5-5 is recombined with TRBJ1-2; the best D guess is TRBD1, with 5 bases matching. This specimen was peripheral blood, taken 28 days after the second AZD1222 dose. Here is the DNA: TGTGCCAGCAGCCCAGGGCCCCTCTATGGCTACACCTTC. The resulting protein is CASSPGPLYGYTF.